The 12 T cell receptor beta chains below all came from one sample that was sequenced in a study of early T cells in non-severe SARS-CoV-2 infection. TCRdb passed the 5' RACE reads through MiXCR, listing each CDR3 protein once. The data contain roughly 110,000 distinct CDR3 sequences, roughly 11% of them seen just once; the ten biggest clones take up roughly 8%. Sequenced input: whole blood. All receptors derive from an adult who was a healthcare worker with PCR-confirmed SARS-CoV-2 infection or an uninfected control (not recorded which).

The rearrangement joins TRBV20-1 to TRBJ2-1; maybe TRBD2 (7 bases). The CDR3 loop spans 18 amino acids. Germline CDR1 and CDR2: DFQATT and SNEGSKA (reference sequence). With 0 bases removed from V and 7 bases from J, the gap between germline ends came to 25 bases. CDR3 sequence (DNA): TGCAGTGCTAGAGATGCCCTCAACAGGGAGGGGGATAGGAATGAGCAGTTCTTC. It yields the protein CSARDALNREGDRNEQFF.

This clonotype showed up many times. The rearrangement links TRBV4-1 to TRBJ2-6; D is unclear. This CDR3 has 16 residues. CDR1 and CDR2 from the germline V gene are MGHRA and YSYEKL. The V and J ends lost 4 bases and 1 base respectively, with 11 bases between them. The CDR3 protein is CASSPQRVSGANVLTF. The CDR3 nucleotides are TGCGCCAGCAGCCCCCAACGAGTGTCTGGGGCCAACGTCCTGACTTTC.

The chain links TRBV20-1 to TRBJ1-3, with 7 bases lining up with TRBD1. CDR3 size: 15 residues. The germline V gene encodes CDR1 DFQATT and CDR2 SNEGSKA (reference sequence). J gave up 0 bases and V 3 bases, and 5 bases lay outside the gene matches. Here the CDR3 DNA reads TGCAGTGCTAGGGGGGACAGCACCTCTGGAAACACCATATATTTT. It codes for CSARGDSTSGNTIYF.

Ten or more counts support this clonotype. CDR3 protein: CASSLGAGEDGYTF. The CDR3 DNA reads TGTGCCAGCAGCTTAGGAGCAGGGGAGGATGGCTACACCTTC. This chain connects TRBV7-2 to TRBJ1-2, with D maybe TRBD1 (6 bases). Germline CDR1 reads SGHTA; CDR2 reads FQGNSA. V lost 1 base and J 6 bases, leaving 12 bases between the germline ends. This CDR3 comprises 14 residues.

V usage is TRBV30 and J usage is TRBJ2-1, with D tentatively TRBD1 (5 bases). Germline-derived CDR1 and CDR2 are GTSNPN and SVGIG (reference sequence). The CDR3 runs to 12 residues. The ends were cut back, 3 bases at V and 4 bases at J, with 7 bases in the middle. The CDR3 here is CAWSREYNEQFF. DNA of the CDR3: TGTGCCTGGAGCAGGGAATACAATGAGCAGTTCTTC.

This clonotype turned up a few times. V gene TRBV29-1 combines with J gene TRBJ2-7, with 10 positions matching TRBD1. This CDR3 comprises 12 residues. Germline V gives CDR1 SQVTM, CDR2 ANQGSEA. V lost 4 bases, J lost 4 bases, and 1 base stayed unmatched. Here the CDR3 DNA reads TGCAGCGTTGGGGACAGGGGTTACGAGCAGTACTTC. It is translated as CSVGDRGYEQYF.

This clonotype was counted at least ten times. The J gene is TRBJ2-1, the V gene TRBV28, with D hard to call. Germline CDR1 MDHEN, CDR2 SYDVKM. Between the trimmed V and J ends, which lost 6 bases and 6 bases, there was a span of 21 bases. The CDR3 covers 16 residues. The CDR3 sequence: CASSTPGCTGVNEQFF. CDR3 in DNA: TGTGCCAGCAGCACCCCCGGGTGCACTGGGGTCAATGAGCAGTTCTTC. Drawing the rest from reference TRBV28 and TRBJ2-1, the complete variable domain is DVKVTQSSRYLVKRTGEKVFLECVQDMDHENMFWYRQDPGLGLRLIYFSYDVKMKEKGDIPEGYSVSREKKERFSLILESASTNQTSMYLCASSTPGCTGVNEQFFGPGTRLTVL.

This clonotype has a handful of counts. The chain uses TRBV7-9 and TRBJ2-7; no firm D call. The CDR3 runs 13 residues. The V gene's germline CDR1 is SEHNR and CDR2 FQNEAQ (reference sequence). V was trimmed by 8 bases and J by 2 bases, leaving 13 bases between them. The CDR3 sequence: CASEASPTYEQYF. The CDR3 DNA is TGTGCCAGCGAGGCGAGCCCGACCTACGAGCAGTACTTC. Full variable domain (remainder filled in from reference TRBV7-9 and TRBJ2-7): DTGVSQNPRHKITKRGQNVTFRCDPISEHNRLYWYRQTLGQGPEFLTYFQNEAQLEKSRLLSDRFSAERPKGSFSTLEIQRTEQGDSAMYLCASEASPTYEQYFGPGTRLTVT.

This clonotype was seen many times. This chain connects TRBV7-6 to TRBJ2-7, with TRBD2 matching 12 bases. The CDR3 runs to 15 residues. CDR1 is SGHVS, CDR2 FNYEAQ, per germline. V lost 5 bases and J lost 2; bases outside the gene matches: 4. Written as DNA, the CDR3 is TGTGCCAGCAGCCCTGGACTAGCGGGACCCTACGAGCAGTACTTC. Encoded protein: CASSPGLAGPYEQYF. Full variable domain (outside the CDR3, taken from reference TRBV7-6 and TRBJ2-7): GAGVSQSPRYKVTKRGQDVALRCDPISGHVSLYWYRQALGQGPEFLTYFNYEAQQDKSGLPNDRFSAERPEGSISTLTIQRTEQRDSAMYRCASSPGLAGPYEQYFGPGTRLTVT.

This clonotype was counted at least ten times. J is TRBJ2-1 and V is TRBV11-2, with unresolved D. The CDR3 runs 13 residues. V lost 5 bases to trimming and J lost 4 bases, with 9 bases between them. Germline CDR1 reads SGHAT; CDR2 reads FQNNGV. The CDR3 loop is CASSLPSYNEQFF. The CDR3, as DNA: TGTGCCAGCAGCCTCCCGTCTTACAATGAGCAGTTCTTC.

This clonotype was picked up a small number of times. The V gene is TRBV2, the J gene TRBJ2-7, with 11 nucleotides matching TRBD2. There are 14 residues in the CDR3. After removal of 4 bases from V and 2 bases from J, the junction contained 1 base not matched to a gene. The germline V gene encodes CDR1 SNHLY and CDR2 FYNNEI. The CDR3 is CASSVSGRAYEQYF. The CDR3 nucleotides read TGTGCCAGCAGTGTTAGCGGGAGGGCCTACGAGCAGTACTTC.

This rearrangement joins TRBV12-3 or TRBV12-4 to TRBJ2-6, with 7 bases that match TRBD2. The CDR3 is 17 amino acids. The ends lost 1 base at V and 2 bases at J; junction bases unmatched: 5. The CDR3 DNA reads TGTGCCAGCAGTTTAGGGGAGGGGCTACCTGGGGCCAACGTCCTGACTTTC. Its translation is CASSLGEGLPGANVLTF.